Listed below are T cell receptor beta chains from one sample, sequenced in a study of shared clonotypes between healthy human individuals. Generated by immunoSEQ multiplex PCR, the TCRdb table keeps only in-frame clones and is missing some. The sample has 740,000 or so clones, less than 80% seen once. Sequenced input: memory CD4+ T cells sorted from blood. These receptors all come from a woman aged 25-40 years in good health. Both conserved end residues are part of each CDR3. D genes are given only for firm matches. Some rows have no size entry. The others give once, few or many, or a class for an expanded clone.

V	J	D	size	DNA	CDR3
TRBV29-1	TRBJ1-1	.	.	TGCAGCGTTGTAGGCGCGGGCCCGAACACTGAAGCTTTCTTT	CSVVGAGPNTEAFF
TRBV20-1	TRBJ2-1	TRBD2	.	TGCAGTGCTAGCGGGAGGGCCGTATTCTTC	CSASGRAVFF
TRBV28	TRBJ1-1	.	once	TGTGCCAGCAGTTTAGATCAGACACTGAACACTGAAGCTTTCTTT	CASSLDQTLNTEAFF
TRBV7-2	TRBJ2-1	.	.	TGTGCCAGCAGCTTTATCTATGAGCAGTTCTTC	CASSFIYEQFF
TRBV10-3	TRBJ2-7	TRBD1	.	TGTGCCATCAGTGAGCGGGATAGGGGGCGCTACGAGCAGTACTTC	CAISERDRGRYEQYF
TRBV18	TRBJ2-1	.	.	TGTGCCAGCTCACCGGGGCAGGACACCTACAATGAGCAGTTCTTC	CASSPGQDTYNEQFF
TRBV5-4	TRBJ2-3	.	.	TGTGCCAGCAGCCCCCTGGAGATCACAGATACGCAGTATTTT	CASSPLEITDTQYF
TRBV19	TRBJ1-5	TRBD1	.	TGTGCCAGTAGGACCCAGGGGGCCAGCAATCAGCCCCAGCATTTT	CASRTQGASNQPQHF
TRBV5-1	TRBJ2-3	TRBD2	.	TGCGCCAGCAGCTTCGGACTAGCGGGCGCCCCCCGGGGAGATACGCAGTATTTT	CASSFGLAGAPRGDTQYF
TRBV12-5	TRBJ2-7	TRBD1	.	TGTGCTAGTGGCGCTGGGACAGGGGGCACCTACGAGCAGTACTTC	CASGAGTGGTYEQYF
TRBV18	TRBJ2-3	.	once	TGTGCCAGCTCACTGGGTGGACAGTTAGCTTCAGATACGCAGTATTTT	CASSLGGQLASDTQYF
TRBV6-5	TRBJ2-7	TRBD2	.	TGTGCCAGCAGTTACCTAAGCGGGAGAGGGGCCGAGCAGTACTTC	CASSYLSGRGAEQYF
TRBV7-2	TRBJ1-1	.	.	TGTGCCAGCAGCTCCCAGCGCGACACTGAAGCTTTCTTT	CASSSQRDTEAFF
TRBV28	TRBJ1-1	.	once	TGTGCCAGCAGTTTGGGGTCAGGTTCGGGGTTGCGCACTGAAGCTTTCTTT	CASSLGSGSGLRTEAFF
TRBV2	TRBJ2-2	.	.	TGTGCCAGCAGTGATTGGTTGGGAAAGGGCACCGGGGAGCTGTTTTTT	CASSDWLGKGTGELFF
TRBV6-1	TRBJ2-7	.	.	TGTGCCAGCAGTGCTAACAAGGACGGGGACGAGCAGTACTTC	CASSANKDGDEQYF
TRBV6-1	TRBJ2-7	.	many	TGTGCCAGCACAAGGGTTTGGGAGCAGTACTTC	CASTRVWEQYF
TRBV19	TRBJ1-1	.	once	TGTGCCAGTAGCCGCCTGACGGTGAACACTGAAGCTTTCTTT	CASSRLTVNTEAFF
TRBV27	TRBJ1-1	.	.	TGTGCCAGCAGCAAAAGGACAAGCAACTTCATGAACACTGAAGCTTTCTTT	CASSKRTSNFMNTEAFF
TRBV13	TRBJ2-7	.	.	TGTGCCAGCAGCCCAGGAGGGACACGGACTACCTACGAGCAGTACTTC	CASSPGGTRTTYEQYF
TRBV28	TRBJ2-7	.	.	TGTGCCAGCAGTTTATTTTACGAGCAGTACTTC	CASSLFYEQYF
TRBV5-1	TRBJ2-7	TRBD2	few	TGCGCCAGCAGCTTTCCCACTAGCGGGAGGATATCCTACGAGCAGTACTTC	CASSFPTSGRISYEQYF
TRBV27	TRBJ2-3	TRBD1	.	TGTGCCAGCAGTCCGTGGACAGGTTCCGCAGATACGCAGTATTTT	CASSPWTGSADTQYF
TRBV6-1	TRBJ2-1	TRBD2	few	TGTGCCAGCAGGGCGGGACTAGCGAGACCCGAGGAGCAGTTCTTC	CASRAGLARPEEQFF